This passage covers 13 T cell receptor beta chains from one sample sequenced in a study of regulatory T cells in long-lasting Graves disease (TCRdb year 2021). The library was produced with multiplex PCR. The data were produced on an Illumina HiSeq 4000. To build TCR beta libraries, CDR3 regions were amplified by Arm-PCR using iRepertoire HTBI primers. TCRdb reprocessing: public reads trimmed at Q25 with fastp, clones called with MiXCR, in-frame beta chains kept. Records with the same CDR3 protein are collapsed into one entry carrying the most frequent genes and DNA. The sample table contains 350,000 to 450,000 distinct CDR3 sequences; only one count was recorded for less than 30% of them. The ten largest clones capture roughly a quarter of the sample. This sample's time point label indicates: persistent/refractory GD, antithyroid drugs over 5 years with positive TRAb. For both TCR sequencing and RNA sequencing, RNA was extracted from PBMCs in TRIzol.

This specimen was peripheral blood mononuclear cells (PBMCs), taken when the disease was refractory, from a patient treated with antithyroid drugs. The source of these receptors is a woman aged 40-49 years with Graves disease. Donor details come from another sample of the same person, matched by shared clones.

J is TRBJ2-5 and V is TRBV3-1; D is undetermined. Germline V gene sequence: CDR1 LGHDT, CDR2 YNNKEL (reference sequence). Trimming shortened V by 0 bases and J by 2 bases, and 4 bases separated the two germline ends. CDR3 length: 13 residues. CDR3 sequence reads: CASSQDFQETQYF. CDR3 DNA sequence: TGTGCCAGCAGCCAAGATTTTCAAGAGACCCAGTACTTC.

In the case of this clonotype: A far larger clone is one nucleotide away, so this likely arose from a read error. This chain uses TRBV28 with TRBJ1-1, with 8 bases fitting TRBD1. CDR3 length: 13 amino acids. The germline V gene has CDR1 MDHEN and CDR2 SYDVKM. For the CDR3, the DNA is TGTGCCAGCAGCAGCAGGGGGCTTACTGGAGCTTTCTTT. Translating it yields CASSSRGLTGAFF.

This clonotype was seen a handful of times. The rearrangement links TRBV10-3 to TRBJ1-5; unclear D gene. This CDR3 is built from 16 residues. The germline V and J ends were trimmed by 2 bases and 0 bases, with 11 bases remaining between them. Germline CDR1 ENHRY, CDR2 SYGVKD. CDR3 in DNA: TGTGCCATCAGTGAGAGGAGCAGCTATAGCAATCAGCCCCAGCATTTT. This encodes CAISERSSYSNQPQHF.

This clonotype was found a few times. The chain uses TRBV7-9 and TRBJ2-5, with 10 bases fitting TRBD1. The DNA end favors TRBJ2-1, so the J call may be wrong. Germline values: CDR1 SEHNR, CDR2 FQNEAQ (reference sequence). The CDR3 has 15 residues. The CDR3 spells CASSLGQGAYNEQFF. The DNA of the CDR3 is TGTGCCAGCAGCCTAGGACAGGGGGCCTACAATGAGCAGTTCTTC.

The chain couples TRBV4-1 to TRBJ1-1, with D hard to call. With 4 bases removed from V and 1 base from J, the gap between germline ends came to 16 bases. The germline V gene has CDR1 MGHRA and CDR2 YSYEKL. This CDR3 is built from 16 residues. The CDR3: CASSPTRAHKNTEAFF. Written as DNA, the CDR3 is TGCGCCAGCAGCCCAACGCGGGCACACAAGAACACTGAAGCTTTCTTT.

This clonotype showed up just once. The likely explanation is a read error, given a far larger clone one base away. The J gene is TRBJ2-5, the V gene TRBV12-3 or TRBV12-4, with 15 bases identical to TRBD2. The CDR3 consists of 18 residues. CDR3 nucleotides: TGTGCCAGCAGTCATCCATGGACTAGCGGGAGGGAATTGAACATTCAGCACTTC. It yields the protein CASSHPWTSGRELNIQHF.

V usage is TRBV20-1 and J usage is TRBJ2-7; D may be TRBD1 (6 bases). CDR3 length equals 14 residues. CDR1 and CDR2 (germline): DFQATT, SNEGSKA (reference sequence). The ends were cut back, 0 bases at V and 4 bases at J, with 13 bases in the middle. CDR3 in amino acids: CSARDTGFRYEQYF. CDR3 in DNA: TGCAGTGCTAGAGATACAGGGTTTCGGTACGAGCAGTACTTC.

The genes are TRBV7-2 and TRBJ2-7; TRBD1 aligns across 8 bases. Per the germline V gene, CDR1 is SGHTA and CDR2 is FQGNSA. This CDR3 contains 16 residues. V lost 5 bases, J lost 4 bases, and 13 bases stayed unmatched. The CDR3 nucleotides read TGTGCCAGCAGCCCAGGGGGCACAGCCCCCGGGTACGAGCAGTACTTC. Protein sequence: CASSPGGTAPGYEQYF.

The chain links TRBV5-4 to TRBJ2-7; 9 bases align to TRBD2. Unmatched junction bases numbered 6, after V lost 0 bases and J lost 5 bases. Germline V CDR1 and CDR2: SGHNT, YYREEE (reference sequence). The CDR3 totals 15 residues. CDR3 sequence: CASSLGSGSVDEQYF. The CDR3 DNA reads as TGTGCCAGCAGCTTGGGTAGCGGGAGTGTCGACGAGCAGTACTTC.

The chain joins TRBV5-1 to TRBJ2-7; weak D call: TRBD2 (6 bases). Germline V gene data show CDR1 as SGHRS and CDR2 as YFSETQ. Trimming stripped 5 bases from V and 2 bases from J, with 17 bases between. The CDR3 loop spans 15 amino acids. The CDR3 loop is CASRLWGDGAYEQYF. The CDR3 DNA sequence: TGCGCCAGCAGGCTTTGGGGGGACGGCGCCTACGAGCAGTACTTC.

This clonotype was observed a few times. The chain recombines TRBV29-1 with TRBJ2-2; 10 nucleotides match TRBD2. The CDR3 spans 14 residues. J lost 1 base, V lost 6 bases, and 2 bases had no gene match. CDR1 and CDR2 (germline): SQVTM, ANQGSEA. CDR3 bases: TGCAGCGTCTCTAGCGGGAGGAACACCGGGGAGCTGTTTTTT. It yields the protein CSVSSGRNTGELFF.

This clonotype was counted many times. For the CDR3, the DNA is TGTGCCAGCAGGCACAGGGTTGATGCAGAGACCCAGTACTTC. Its protein product is CASRHRVDAETQYF. The chain recombines TRBV11-2 with TRBJ2-5; D is perhaps TRBD1 (6 bases). CDR1 is SGHAT, CDR2 FQNNGV, per germline. The CDR3 totals 14 residues. V was shortened by 6 bases and J by 4 bases, with 15 bases between the two germline ends.

This clonotype was picked up many times. J is TRBJ2-7 and V is TRBV28, with a weak D call TRBD2 (6 bases). Germline loops: CDR1 MDHEN, CDR2 SYDVKM. The V end lost 6 bases, the J end lost 2 bases, and 20 bases lay between the germline ends. This CDR3 has 16 amino acids. In DNA, the CDR3 is TGTGCCAGCAGATCCCTACGGGACTTGAACCCCTACGAGCAGTACTTC. It translates to CASRSLRDLNPYEQYF.